These 2 T cell receptor beta chains were sequenced from one sample in a study of human T cells and chemical hapten exposure. Time point specified: pre-sensitization, week 0. Treatment specified: therapeutic diphenylcyclopropenone sensitization with weekly scalp DPC. TCRdb ran MiXCR on the RACE reads and lists one entry per CDR3 protein. This table holds more than 250,000 distinct CDR3 sequences, about 8.6% found once. The sequences come from whole blood, collected in connection with sensitization to the hapten diphenylcyclopropenone (DPC). These receptors all stem from a woman aged 40 to 49 with alopecia areata. Some clones in this sample may be carry-over from other donors' samples.

This rearrangement joins TRBV28 to TRBJ1-5; TRBD1 agrees at 7 bases. The CDR3 runs 15 residues. V lost 7 bases to trimming and J lost 2 bases; unmatched junction nucleotides: 8. The germline gives CDR1 MDHEN, CDR2 SYDVKM. CDR3 sequence: CASITRGNGNQPQHF. As DNA, the CDR3 is TGTGCCAGCATCACCAGGGGGAATGGCAATCAGCCCCAGCATTTT.

V and J are TRBV18 and TRBJ2-7; TRBD2 agrees at 8 bases. Germline lookup yields CDR1 KGHSH and CDR2 LQKENI. V lost 0 bases to trimming and J lost 7 bases; unmatched junction nucleotides: 8. This CDR3 contains 15 residues. CDR3 in amino acids: CASSPPAGGLGEQYF. The CDR3 DNA reads TGTGCCAGCTCACCACCCGCGGGAGGACTAGGAGAGCAGTACTTC.